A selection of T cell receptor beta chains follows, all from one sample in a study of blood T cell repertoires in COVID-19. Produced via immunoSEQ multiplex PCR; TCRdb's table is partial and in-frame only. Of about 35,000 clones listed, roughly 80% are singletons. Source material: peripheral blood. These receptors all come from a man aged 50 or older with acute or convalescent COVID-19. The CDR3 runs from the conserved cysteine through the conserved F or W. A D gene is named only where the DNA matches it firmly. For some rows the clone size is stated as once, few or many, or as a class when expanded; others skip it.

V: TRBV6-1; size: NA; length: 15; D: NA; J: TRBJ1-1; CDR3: CASSEALGGNTEAFF; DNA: TGTGCCAGCAGTGAAGCGCTCGGGGGGAACACTGAAGCTTTCTTT
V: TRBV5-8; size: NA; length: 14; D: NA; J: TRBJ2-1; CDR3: CATRVAEKRNEQFF; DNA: TGTGCCACCCGTGTGGCGGAAAAACGGAATGAGCAGTTCTTC
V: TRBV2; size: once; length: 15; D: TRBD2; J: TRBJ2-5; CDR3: CASSEVQRGQETQYF; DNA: TGTGCCAGCAGTGAAGTCCAGCGGGGACAAGAGACCCAGTACTTC
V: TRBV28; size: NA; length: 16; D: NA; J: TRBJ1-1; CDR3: CASSTPGIGENTEAFF; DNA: TGTGCCAGCAGCACGCCGGGGATAGGAGAGAACACTGAAGCTTTCTTT
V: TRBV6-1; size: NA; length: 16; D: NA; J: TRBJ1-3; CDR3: CASSERKSGSGNTIYF; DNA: TGTGCCAGCAGTGAAAGGAAATCAGGCTCTGGAAACACCATATATTTT
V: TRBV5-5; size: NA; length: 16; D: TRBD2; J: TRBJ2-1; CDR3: CASSPWTSGSIHEQFF; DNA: TGTGCCAGCAGCCCCTGGACTAGCGGGAGTATCCATGAGCAGTTCTTC
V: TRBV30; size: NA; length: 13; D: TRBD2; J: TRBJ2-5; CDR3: CALKRGGDETQYF; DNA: TGTGCTTTAAAACGGGGGGGGGATGAGACCCAGTACTTC
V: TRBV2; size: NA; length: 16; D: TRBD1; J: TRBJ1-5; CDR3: CASRYDTGGSNQPQHF; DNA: TGTGCCAGCAGATATGATACAGGGGGAAGCAATCAGCCCCAGCATTTT
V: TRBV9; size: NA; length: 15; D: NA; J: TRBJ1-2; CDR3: CASSQDPGTSYGYTF; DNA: TGTGCCAGCAGCCAAGATCCGGGAACAAGCTATGGCTACACCTTC
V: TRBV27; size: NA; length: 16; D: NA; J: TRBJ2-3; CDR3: CASSLGGGPSTDTQYF; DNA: TGTGCCAGCAGTTTAGGGGGAGGCCCCTCCACAGATACGCAGTATTTT
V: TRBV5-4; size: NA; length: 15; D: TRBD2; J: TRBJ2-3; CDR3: CASSFALAGTDTQYF; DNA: TGTGCCAGCAGCTTTGCACTAGCGGGAACAGATACGCAGTATTTT
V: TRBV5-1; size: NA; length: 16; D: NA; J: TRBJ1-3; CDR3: CASSYKTAHSGNTIYF; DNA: TGCGCCAGCAGCTACAAGACAGCACACTCTGGAAACACCATATATTTT
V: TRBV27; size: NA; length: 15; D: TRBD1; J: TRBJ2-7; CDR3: CASSPPGQQYYEQYF; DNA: TGTGCCAGCAGTCCCCCGGGACAGCAGTACTACGAGCAGTACTTC
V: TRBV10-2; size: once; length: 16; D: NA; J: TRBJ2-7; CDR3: CASSESYGILPFGQYF; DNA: TGCGCCAGCAGTGAGTCTTACGGGATACTACCTTTCGGGCAGTACTTC
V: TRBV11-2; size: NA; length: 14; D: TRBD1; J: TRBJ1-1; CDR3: CASSLRQGPTEAFF; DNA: TGTGCCAGCAGCTTAAGACAGGGACCCACTGAAGCTTTCTTT
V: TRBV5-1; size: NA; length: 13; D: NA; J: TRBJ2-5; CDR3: CASQTGYQETQYF; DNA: TGCGCCAGCCAGACAGGTTACCAAGAGACCCAGTACTTC
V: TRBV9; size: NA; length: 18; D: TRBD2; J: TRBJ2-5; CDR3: CASSVGASGGAFLETQYF; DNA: TGTGCCAGCAGCGTAGGTGCTAGCGGGGGGGCGTTTCTGGAGACCCAGTACTTC
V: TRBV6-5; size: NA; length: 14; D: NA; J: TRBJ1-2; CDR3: CASSLQDSFVGYTF; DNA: TGTGCCAGCAGCTTACAGGACAGTTTTGTCGGCTACACCTTC
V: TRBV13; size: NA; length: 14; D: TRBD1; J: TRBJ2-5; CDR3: CASSPGQGRKTQYF; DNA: TGTGCCAGCAGCCCAGGACAGGGGAGGAAGACCCAGTACTTC
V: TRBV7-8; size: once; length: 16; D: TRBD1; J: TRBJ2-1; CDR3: CASSSNRQGKYNEQFF; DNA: TGTGCCAGCAGCTCCAATAGACAGGGGAAGTACAATGAGCAGTTCTTC
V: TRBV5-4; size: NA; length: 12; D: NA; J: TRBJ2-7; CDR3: CASSRDSFEQYF; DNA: TGTGCCAGCAGCCGAGACTCCTTCGAGCAGTACTTC
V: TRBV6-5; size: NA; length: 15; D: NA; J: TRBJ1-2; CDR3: CASSPQRQAGYGYTF; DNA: TGTGCCAGCAGTCCCCAGAGACAGGCTGGGTACGGCTACACCTTC
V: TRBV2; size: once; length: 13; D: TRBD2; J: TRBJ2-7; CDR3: CASSSGLAYEQYF; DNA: TGTGCCAGTAGTTCGGGACTAGCTTACGAGCAGTACTTC
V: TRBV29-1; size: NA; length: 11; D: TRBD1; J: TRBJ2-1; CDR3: CSLEETGLPFF; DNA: TGCAGCCTGGAAGAGACAGGGCTTCCGTTCTTC
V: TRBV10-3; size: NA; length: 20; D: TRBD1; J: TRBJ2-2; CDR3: CAIRGDRGRGGTTFTGELFF; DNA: TGTGCCATCAGAGGGGACAGGGGTCGTGGCGGGACTACTTTCACCGGGGAGCTGTTTTTT
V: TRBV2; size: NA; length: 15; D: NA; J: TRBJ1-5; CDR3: CASSGGLASNQPQHF; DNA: TGTGCCAGCAGTGGAGGTCTTGCCAGCAATCAGCCCCAGCATTTT
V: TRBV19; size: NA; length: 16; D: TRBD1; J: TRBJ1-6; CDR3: CASSIGTGTDNSPLHF; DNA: TGTGCCAGTAGTATCGGGACCGGGACAGATAATTCACCCCTCCACTTT
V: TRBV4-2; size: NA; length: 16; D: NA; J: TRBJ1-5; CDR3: CASSQELGRGNQPQHF; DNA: TGTGCCAGCAGCCAAGAACTAGGGCGCGGCAATCAGCCCCAGCATTTT
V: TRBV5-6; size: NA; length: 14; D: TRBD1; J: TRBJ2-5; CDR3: CASSLGQGEETQYF; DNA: TGTGCCAGCAGCTTGGGTCAGGGGGAAGAGACCCAGTACTTC
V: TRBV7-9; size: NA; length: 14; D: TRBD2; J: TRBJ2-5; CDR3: CASSLGLAGETQYF; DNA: TGTGCCAGCAGCTTGGGACTAGCAGGAGAGACCCAGTACTTC
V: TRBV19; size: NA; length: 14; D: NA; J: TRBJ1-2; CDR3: CASQMTGVNYGYTF; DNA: TGTGCCAGTCAGATGACAGGAGTTAACTATGGCTACACCTTC
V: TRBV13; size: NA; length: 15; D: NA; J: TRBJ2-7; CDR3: CASSQGQWPTYEQYF; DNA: TGTGCCAGCAGTCAGGGCCAGTGGCCTACCTACGAGCAGTACTTC
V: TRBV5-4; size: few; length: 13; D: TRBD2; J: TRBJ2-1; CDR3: CAGTSGGVDEQFF; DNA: TGTGCCGGCACTAGCGGGGGGGTAGATGAGCAGTTCTTC
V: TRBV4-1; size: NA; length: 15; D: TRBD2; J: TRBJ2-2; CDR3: CASSTPGLATGELFF; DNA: TGCGCCAGCAGCACCCCGGGACTAGCAACCGGGGAGCTGTTTTTT
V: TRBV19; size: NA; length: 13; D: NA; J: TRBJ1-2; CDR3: CASSPDSNYGYTF; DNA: TGTGCCAGTAGTCCGGACAGCAACTATGGCTACACCTTC
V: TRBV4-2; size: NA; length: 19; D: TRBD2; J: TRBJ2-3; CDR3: CASSPQGVVSSGTTDTQYF; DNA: TGTGCCAGCAGCCCTCAAGGTGTCGTGTCTAGCGGAACCACAGATACGCAGTATTTT
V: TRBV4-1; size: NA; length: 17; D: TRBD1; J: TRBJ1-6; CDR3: CASSQVGRTGGRSPLHF; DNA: TGCGCCAGCAGCCAAGTGGGGAGGACAGGGGGTCGTTCACCCCTCCACTTT
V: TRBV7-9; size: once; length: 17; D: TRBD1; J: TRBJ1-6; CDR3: CASSPNPYRGLNSPLHF; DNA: TGTGCCAGCAGCCCAAACCCTTACAGGGGACTTAATTCACCCCTCCACTTT
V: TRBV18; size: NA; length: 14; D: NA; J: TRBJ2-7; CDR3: CASSPDQGWYEQYF; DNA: TGTGCCAGCTCACCGGATCAGGGCTGGTACGAGCAGTACTTC
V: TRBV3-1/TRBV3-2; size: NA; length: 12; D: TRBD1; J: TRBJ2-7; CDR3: CAPARGLYEQYF; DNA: TGTGCCCCGGCCAGGGGGCTCTACGAGCAGTACTTC
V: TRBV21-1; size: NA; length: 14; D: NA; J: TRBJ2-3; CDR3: CASSKGSREDTQYF; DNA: TGTGCCAGCAGCAAAGGTAGCAGGGAAGATACGCAGTATTTT
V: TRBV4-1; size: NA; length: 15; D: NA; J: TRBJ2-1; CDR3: CASSQNIGLSNEQFF; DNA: TGCGCCAGCAGCCAGAATATTGGGCTTTCCAATGAGCAGTTCTTC
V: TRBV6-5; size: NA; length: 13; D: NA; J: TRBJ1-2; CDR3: CASSPGTYYGYTF; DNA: TGTGCCAGCAGCCCCGGGACATACTATGGCTACACCTTC
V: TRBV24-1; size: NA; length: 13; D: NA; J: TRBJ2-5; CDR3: CATSRGAGETQYF; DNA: TGTGCCACCAGTCGGGGGGCCGGGGAGACCCAGTACTTC
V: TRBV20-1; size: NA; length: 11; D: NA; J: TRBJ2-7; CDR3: CSASSGHEQYF; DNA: TGCAGTGCTAGTAGTGGCCACGAGCAGTACTTC
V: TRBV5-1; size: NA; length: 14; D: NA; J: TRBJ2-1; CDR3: CASRTGSALDEQFF; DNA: TGCGCCAGCAGGACCGGGAGTGCATTGGATGAGCAGTTCTTC
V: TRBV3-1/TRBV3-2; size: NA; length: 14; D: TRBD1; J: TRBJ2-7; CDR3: CASSQGTGGNEQYF; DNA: TGTGCCAGCAGCCAAGGGACAGGGGGAAACGAGCAGTACTTC
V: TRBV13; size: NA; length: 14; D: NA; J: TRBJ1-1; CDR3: CASSSGLTNTEAFF; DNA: TGTGCCAGCAGCTCGGGACTGACGAACACTGAAGCTTTCTTT
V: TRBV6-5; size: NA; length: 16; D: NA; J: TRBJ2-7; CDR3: CASSYSEGLGSYEQYF; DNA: TGTGCCAGCAGTTACTCGGAGGGTTTAGGTTCCTACGAGCAGTACTTC
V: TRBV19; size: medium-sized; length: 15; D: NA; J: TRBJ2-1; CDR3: CASSMPPGTYNEQFF; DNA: TGTGCCAGTAGTATGCCCCCCGGGACCTACAATGAGCAGTTCTTC
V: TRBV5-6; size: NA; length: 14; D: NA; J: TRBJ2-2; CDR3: CASSYDSNTGELFF; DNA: TGTGCCAGCAGCTATGACAGCAACACCGGGGAGCTGTTTTTT
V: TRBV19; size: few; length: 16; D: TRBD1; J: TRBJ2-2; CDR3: CASSFRTGGTTGELFF; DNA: TGTGCCAGTAGTTTTCGGACAGGGGGTACCACCGGGGAGCTGTTTTTT
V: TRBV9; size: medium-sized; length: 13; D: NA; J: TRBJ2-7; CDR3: CASSPQGSTEQYF; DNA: TGTGCCAGCAGCCCCCAGGGTAGCACCGAGCAGTACTTC
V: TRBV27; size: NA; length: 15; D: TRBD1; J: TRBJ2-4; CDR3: CASSGTGGTKNIQYF; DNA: TGTGCCAGCAGTGGGACAGGGGGTACCAAAAACATTCAGTACTTC
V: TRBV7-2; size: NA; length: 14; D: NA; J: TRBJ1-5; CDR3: CASSSDGGGQPQHF; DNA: TGTGCCAGCAGCTCAGACGGGGGAGGTCAGCCCCAGCATTTT